These T cell receptor beta chains were read from a single sample in a study of blood T cell repertoires in COVID-19. Method: immunoSEQ multiplex PCR; TCRdb's copy keeps in-frame clones and lacks some. The sample lists around 100,000 clones; roughly 80% were seen once. Sequenced input: peripheral blood. The receptors stem from a woman older than 75 with active or convalescent COVID-19. Both conserved end residues are part of each CDR3. Each record gives: clone size, V gene, J gene, D gene, CDR3 DNA, CDR3 protein. The D gene is left open where the match is weak. The size entry is marked missing in some rows and otherwise reads once, few, many or a size class.

>.|TRBV6-2/TRBV6-3|TRBJ2-3|TRBD2
TGTGCCAGCAGTCGACTAGCCCCTGGCACAGATACGCAGTATTTT
CASSRLAPGTDTQYF
>.|TRBV28|TRBJ1-6|.
TGTGCCAGCAGCTCTAGCCATACGGATAATTCACCCCTCCACTTT
CASSSSHTDNSPLHF
>.|TRBV5-4|TRBJ2-5|.
TGTGCCAGCAGCGCACAGGGTGAAGAGACCCAGTACTTC
CASSAQGEETQYF
>once|TRBV30|TRBJ1-2|TRBD1
TGTGCCTGGAGTCGCGACAGGGTTAACTATGGCTACACCTTC
CAWSRDRVNYGYTF
>.|TRBV6-5|TRBJ2-3|TRBD2
TGTGCCAGCCTTAGCGGGCTGAGCACAGATACGCAGTATTTT
CASLSGLSTDTQYF
>.|TRBV18|TRBJ2-7|.
TGTGCCAGCTCACTGACGGGAGAGAGGGAGCAGTACTTC
CASSLTGEREQYF
>.|TRBV7-9|TRBJ2-4|.
TGTGCCAGCAGCTTAGATCCCCAGGGCTCTATTCAGTACTTC
CASSLDPQGSIQYF
>.|TRBV11-3|TRBJ2-2|.
TGTGCCAGCAGCTTAGATTCATTATCCCTAGCTTCCGGGGAGCTGTTTTTT
CASSLDSLSLASGELFF
>.|TRBV28|TRBJ1-5|.
TGTGCCAGCAGTACCCGGACAGTCTATAGCAATCAGCCCCAGCATTTT
CASSTRTVYSNQPQHF
>.|TRBV27|TRBJ1-6|.
TGTGCCAGCAGTTTTGACGGGGATCGCCAAAATTCACCCCTCCACTTT
CASSFDGDRQNSPLHF
>.|TRBV5-1|TRBJ2-7|TRBD1
TGCGCCAGCAGCTTGGGGGACAGGGGATACGAGCAGTACTTC
CASSLGDRGYEQYF
>.|TRBV28|TRBJ2-3|TRBD2
TGTGCCAGCAGCCTCCTAGCGGGGTCTGACACAGATACGCAGTATTTT
CASSLLAGSDTDTQYF
>.|TRBV28|TRBJ2-1|.
TGTGCCAGCAGTCTGGGCTTGGGGGGGCTAAACAATGAGCAGTTCTTC
CASSLGLGGLNNEQFF
>.|TRBV4-2|TRBJ2-7|TRBD2
TGTGCCAGCAGCCAAGATGACGGGCTAGCGGGGGACGAGCAGTACTTC
CASSQDDGLAGDEQYF
>.|TRBV4-1|TRBJ2-3|TRBD2
TGCGCCAGCAGGCAGTCCGTCGGGACTAGTCTGGCAGATACGCAGTATTTT
CASRQSVGTSLADTQYF
>.|TRBV25-1|TRBJ2-2|.
TGTGCCAGCAGTGACACATTCAGGTTTATCGGGGAGCTGTTTTTT
CASSDTFRFIGELFF
>.|TRBV19|TRBJ1-2|.
TGTGCCAGTAGTATCCCCGGGACTTACTATGGCTACACCTTC
CASSIPGTYYGYTF
>.|TRBV6-5|TRBJ2-2|.
TGTGCCAGCAGTTACAAGGGGGGGGAGCTGTTTTTT
CASSYKGGELFF
>.|TRBV2|TRBJ1-6|TRBD1
TGTGCCAGCAGTGAAGCGGCGGGACAGGGTTCACCCCTCCACTTT
CASSEAAGQGSPLHF
>.|TRBV24-1|TRBJ2-2|TRBD1
TGTGCCACCAGTGATCCCGGGACAGGGGGCACCGGGGAGCTGTTTTTT
CATSDPGTGGTGELFF
>.|TRBV12-3/TRBV12-4|TRBJ1-1|.
TGTGCCAGCAGCCGGGGCACTGAAGCTTTCTTT
CASSRGTEAFF
>once|TRBV6-2/TRBV6-3|TRBJ2-3|TRBD2
TGTGCCAGCAGTTCTGGCGGGGGGGCCATTACGCAGTATTTT
CASSSGGGAITQYF
>.|TRBV28|TRBJ1-4|.
TGTGCCAGCAGTTTATCGGGAGTCGACGAAAAACTGTTTTTT
CASSLSGVDEKLFF
>.|TRBV11-2|TRBJ1-6|.
TGTGCCAGCAGCTTAGATCCGGGGAGGGAATCACCCCTCCACTTT
CASSLDPGRESPLHF
>once|TRBV30|TRBJ1-5|TRBD1
TGTGCCTGGGGAGGGGGCCGCAATCAGCCCCAGCATTTT
CAWGGGRNQPQHF
>once|TRBV11-2|TRBJ1-1|.
TGTGCCAGCAGCTTATTCGGTCGGTACACTGAAGCTTTCTTT
CASSLFGRYTEAFF
>.|TRBV28|TRBJ2-2|TRBD2
TGTGCCAGCACCCTGGCTAGCGGGAGGGCCGGGATCACCGGGGAGCTGTTTTTT
CASTLASGRAGITGELFF
>.|TRBV20-1|TRBJ1-6|TRBD1
TGCAGTGCTAGTTTTACAGGGGGCCGCCTCACCCTCCACTTT
CSASFTGGRLTLHF
>once|TRBV15|TRBJ1-2|TRBD1
TGTGCCACCAGCAGAGCTCATGGGACAGGCATGTATGGCTACACCTTC
CATSRAHGTGMYGYTF
>.|TRBV7-8|TRBJ1-1|TRBD1
TGTGCCAGCAGCGCTGGGACAGGGGGCGAAGGTGTGCTGAACACTGAAGCTTTCTTT
CASSAGTGGEGVLNTEAFF
>.|TRBV7-9|TRBJ2-7|TRBD1
TGTGCCAGCAGCCCGGGACAGGGGAGCGACGAGCAGTACTTC
CASSPGQGSDEQYF
>.|TRBV19|TRBJ1-2|TRBD1
TGTGCCAGTAGCCCCGGGACAGGGGGGTTCTATGGCTACACCTTC
CASSPGTGGFYGYTF
>.|TRBV9|TRBJ1-3|.
TGTGCCAGCAGCGTAGGAGGGAACACCATATATTTT
CASSVGGNTIYF
>.|TRBV27|TRBJ2-1|.
TGTGCCAGCAGTTTGCGGACATTTTACAATGAGCAGTTCTTC
CASSLRTFYNEQFF
>.|TRBV28|TRBJ1-1|.
TGTGCCAGCAGTCCGGGGGACAACACTGAAGCTTTCTTT
CASSPGDNTEAFF
>.|TRBV12-3/TRBV12-4|TRBJ2-5|.
TGTGCCAGCAGCGTACAAGAGACCCAGTACTTC
CASSVQETQYF
>.|TRBV11-2|TRBJ1-2|TRBD1
TGTGCCAGCAGCTCGGACAGGGGGGTCTATGGCTACACCTTC
CASSSDRGVYGYTF
>.|TRBV6-5|TRBJ1-1|.
TGTGCCAGCAGTTACCCGGGGAATAGCGCTTTCTTT
CASSYPGNSAFF
>once|TRBV9|TRBJ2-3|TRBD2
TGTGCCAGCAGCGCGCATTGGACTAGCGGGTACCCAGATACGCAGTATTTT
CASSAHWTSGYPDTQYF
>.|TRBV11-3|TRBJ2-3|TRBD2
TGTGCCAGCAGCTTAGGGGCTAGCGGGAGGCCAGATACGCAGTATTTT
CASSLGASGRPDTQYF
>.|TRBV19|TRBJ2-3|TRBD1
TGTGCCAGTAGTCAAAAGGACAGGGGGGTGGCAGATACGCAGTATTTT
CASSQKDRGVADTQYF
>.|TRBV7-2|TRBJ2-5|TRBD2
TGTGCCAGCAGCTTACGACTAGCGGGAGAAGAGACCCAGTACTTC
CASSLRLAGEETQYF
>.|TRBV14|TRBJ2-5|TRBD2
TGTGCCAGCAGTCGACTAGCGGTGCGAGAGACCCAGTACTTC
CASSRLAVRETQYF
>.|TRBV14|TRBJ1-2|.
TGTGCCAGCAGCCAAGAGAGGGGGTCTGGCTACACCTTC
CASSQERGSGYTF
>.|TRBV27|TRBJ1-4|TRBD1
TGTGCCAGCAGCTGGGACAGCAAAGAAAAACTGTTTTTT
CASSWDSKEKLFF
>.|TRBV6-5|TRBJ2-6|.
TGTGCCAGCACTTCTGGGGCCAACGTCCTGACTTTC
CASTSGANVLTF
>.|TRBV7-9|TRBJ1-1|.
TGTGCCAGCAGCGACTCGGGGGGAGGTGAAGCTTTCTTT
CASSDSGGGEAFF
>.|TRBV7-9|TRBJ1-1|TRBD1
TGTGCCAGCAGCTCCAACCGGGACAGACGACTGAACACTGAAGCTTTCTTT
CASSSNRDRRLNTEAFF
>.|TRBV6-6|TRBJ1-5|.
TGTGCCAGCAGTCGAAAATTAACAGGAAGCAATCAGCCCCAGCATTTT
CASSRKLTGSNQPQHF
>few|TRBV30|TRBJ1-3|.
TGTGCCTGGAGGGGGACTCCTGGAAACACCATATATTTT
CAWRGTPGNTIYF
>.|TRBV5-7|TRBJ1-1|.
TGTGCCAGCAGCTTGGCGAGGGCGGATGAATCCACTGAAGCTTTCTTT
CASSLARADESTEAFF
>.|TRBV7-3|TRBJ2-2|TRBD1
TGTGCCAGCAGCCTACTGGGACAGGGGGCGAACACCGGGGAGCTGTTTTTT
CASSLLGQGANTGELFF